Below are 8 T cell receptor beta chains sequenced from a single sample in a study of shared clonotypes between healthy human individuals. Repertoires were generated with immunoSEQ multiplex PCR, while TCRdb's copy carries only in-frame clones and drops some. The repertoire holds around 240,000 clones, with 50% to 75% as singletons. Sequenced input: memory CD4+ T cells sorted from blood. Specified subset: CD45RA-negative fraction. The receptors were gathered from a man aged 25-45 years in good health.

The genes are TRBV9 and TRBJ2-3; 14 nucleotides line up with TRBD2. Germline V CDR1 and CDR2: SGDLS, YYNGEE. V shed 5 bases and J 5 bases; nucleotides not matched to a gene: 7. This CDR3 contains 16 residues. CDR3 residues: CASSGTSGRFVDTQYF. CDR3 DNA sequence: TGTGCCAGCAGTGGGACTAGCGGGAGATTTGTAGATACGCAGTATTTT.

This rearrangement joins TRBV7-2 to TRBJ2-4, with TRBD2 as a possible D gene (5 bases). This CDR3 has 16 residues. The V end lost 0 bases, the J end lost 0 bases, and 9 bases lay between the germline ends. Germline V lookup: CDR1 SGHTA, CDR2 FQGNSA. In DNA, the CDR3 is TGTGCCAGCAGCTTAGCGGGAGTGGGAGCCAAAAACATTCAGTACTTC. Its protein is CASSLAGVGAKNIQYF.

The rearrangement uses TRBV2 and TRBJ1-3; D may be TRBD1 (5 bases). V was clipped by 1 base and J by 0 bases, with 19 bases between them. The V gene's germline CDR1 is SNHLY and CDR2 FYNNEI. This CDR3 contains 19 residues. The CDR3 DNA reads TGTGCCAGCAGTGAAGTCCGGGACCTCGTAGTCCGCTCTGGAAACACCATATATTTT. Translated, it gives CASSEVRDLVVRSGNTIYF.

The chain links TRBV27 to TRBJ1-1; no reliable D call. The CDR3 extends over 13 amino acids. CDR1 and CDR2 from the germline V gene are MNHEY and SMNVEV (reference sequence). V lost 8 bases, J lost 0 bases, and 10 bases lay in between. This CDR3 is CASLGRVNTEAFF. CDR3 in DNA: TGTGCCAGCTTAGGGAGGGTGAACACTGAAGCTTTCTTT.

This chain joins TRBV19 and TRBJ2-2, with D possibly being TRBD2 (6 bases). Germline V gene lookup returns CDR1 LNHDA and CDR2 SQIVND (reference sequence). The V end was cut by 5 bases, the J end by 8 bases, with 24 bases between. This CDR3 is 17 amino acids long. Written as DNA, the CDR3 is TGTGCCAGTAGTTCTGCCCAGACTAGTATCCGGTCGGGGGAGCTGTTTTTT. It specifies CASSSAQTSIRSGELFF.

The genes are TRBV5-1 and TRBJ1-1; D is unclear. The CDR3 totals 14 residues. The germline V gene has CDR1 SGHRS and CDR2 YFSETQ. Trimming left V 5 bases short and J 1 base short, with 12 bases between. The CDR3 coding sequence is TGCGCCAGCAGTTACCAGACACCGAACACTGAAGCTTTCTTT. It codes for CASSYQTPNTEAFF. Full variable domain (remainder filled in from reference TRBV5-1 and TRBJ1-1): KAGVTQTPRYLIKTRGQQVTLSCSPISGHRSVSWYQQTPGQGLQFLFEYFSETQRNKGNFPGRFSGRQFSNSRSEMNVSTLELGDSALYLCASSYQTPNTEAFFGQGTRLTVV.

This clone appeared a single time. The gene calls are TRBV10-3 and TRBJ2-5; 10 positions match TRBD2. V lost 4 bases, J lost 2 bases, and 7 bases stayed unmatched. The CDR3 is made up of 16 amino acids. The V gene's germline CDR1 is ENHRY and CDR2 SYGVKD. CDR3 loop: CAISGGTSATQETQYF. The CDR3 DNA reads TGTGCCATCAGTGGGGGGACTAGCGCTACTCAAGAGACCCAGTACTTC.

This sequence joins TRBV27 and TRBJ2-5; D ambiguous. This CDR3 has 13 amino acids. Trimming stripped 0 bases from V and 2 bases from J, with 4 bases between. The germline CDR1 and CDR2 sequences are MNHEY and SMNVEV (reference sequence). CDR3 amino acids: CASSLSSQETQYF. CDR3 in DNA: TGTGCCAGCAGTTTATCCTCACAAGAGACCCAGTACTTC.